The 18 T cell receptor beta chains reported below all come from one sample, sequenced in a study of HIV-infected children after antiretroviral therapy interruption. Indicated treatment: PENTA 11 planned treatment interruption arm or continuous ART arm. A 3' RACE protocol on RNA, with unique molecular identifiers, produced the TCR library. MiXCR, applied by TCRdb to the 3' RACE reads, yields one record per CDR3 protein. This table holds approximately 96,000 distinct CDR3 sequences, around 6.9% found once. Sequences were derived from CD45RA+ CD4+ T cells from PBMCs, pooled from several time points, sampled from a donor given antiretroviral therapy, either interrupted or continuous. Documented subset: naive CD4+ CD45RA+ CD45RO- T cells. The source of these receptors is a pool of human donors with HIV.

This clonotype was detected ten times or more. The chain joins TRBV27 to TRBJ2-7; no definite D call. V lost 4 bases, J lost 9 bases, and 13 bases lay in between. The CDR3 is made up of 12 amino acids. Per the germline V gene, CDR1 is MNHEY and CDR2 is SMNVEV (reference sequence). Written as DNA, the CDR3 is TGTGCCAGCAGTTCAAAAGTGGGCGGGCAGTACTTC. It specifies CASSSKVGGQYF.

The V and J genes are TRBV5-1 and TRBJ1-3; TRBD1 is a possible D gene (5 bases). The ends were cut back, 3 bases at V and 8 bases at J, with 15 bases in the middle. Germline loops: CDR1 SGHRS, CDR2 YFSETQ. The CDR3 contains 14 residues. CDR3 residues: CASSSGAVRDTIYF. The CDR3 bases are TGCGCCAGCAGCTCCGGAGCAGTCAGGGACACCATATATTTT.

This clonotype was picked up many times. The rearrangement uses TRBV6-1 and TRBJ2-7; either TRBD1 or TRBD2 may fit D (5 bases each). This CDR3 contains 14 residues. V was pared by 6 bases and J by 4 bases, with 16 bases between. Germline CDR1 reads MNHNS; CDR2 reads SASEGT. The CDR3 DNA sequence: TGTGCCAGCAGCAGGGACGGCTCTTGGTACGAGCAGTACTTC. Translating gives CASSRDGSWYEQYF.

This clonotype was recorded many times. The CDR3: CASSYGLGNSPLHF. Here the CDR3 DNA reads TGTGCCAGCAGCTACGGACTGGGGAATTCACCCCTCCACTTT. The J gene is TRBJ1-6, the V gene TRBV7-3; D is unresolved. The germline V gene has CDR1 SGHTA and CDR2 FQGTGA. This CDR3 has 14 amino acids. V gave up 4 bases and J gave up 7 bases, with 11 bases separating them.

V and J are TRBV5-4 and TRBJ1-5, with 7 bases matching TRBD1. Losses at the gene ends were 3 bases for V and 3 bases for J; bases not matched to a gene: 12. The CDR3 is 17 residues long. Germline V gene lookup returns CDR1 SGHNT and CDR2 YYREEE (reference sequence). Written as DNA, the CDR3 is TGTGCCAGCAGCTATCACTCCGAGGGGGCCGCCAATCAGCCCCAGCATTTT. Protein: CASSYHSEGAANQPQHF.

At least ten counts were recorded for this clonotype. This chain connects TRBV7-2 to TRBJ1-1; D is uncertain. Trimming cost V 4 bases and J 2 bases, with 14 bases left between them. The germline V gene has CDR1 SGHTA and CDR2 FQGNSA. The CDR3 consists of 15 residues. CDR3 amino acids: CASSSLGPLNTEAFF. In nucleotides, the CDR3 is TGTGCCAGCAGCTCTTTAGGCCCATTAAACACTGAAGCTTTCTTT.

This clonotype was seen a few times. This chain links TRBV5-1 with TRBJ1-6; 9 bases are shared with TRBD1. Germline CDR1 reads SGHRS; CDR2 reads YFSETQ. There are 17 residues in the CDR3. V dropped 5 bases and J dropped 5; count of bases not matched to a gene: 11. DNA of the CDR3: TGCGCCAGCAGAATGGACAGGGGTTCCCAAAATAATTCACCCCTCCACTTT. Amino acid sequence: CASRMDRGSQNNSPLHF.

In its sample, this clonotype was seen many times. The chain links TRBV20-1 to TRBJ2-7; D is unresolved. CDR3 length equals 13 residues. Looked up from germline, CDR1 is DFQATT and CDR2 is SNEGSKA (reference sequence). Trimming removed 6 bases from V and 1 base from J, with 13 bases in between. The CDR3 sequence is CSAADYRSYEQYF. CDR3 in DNA: TGCAGTGCAGCCGATTATCGATCCTACGAGCAGTACTTC.

This clonotype occurred many times. The gene calls are TRBV24-1 and TRBJ2-1; no firm D call. Trimming left V 4 bases short and J 2 bases short, with 11 bases between. Per germline, CDR1 KGHDR and CDR2 SFDVKD. The CDR3 runs to 15 residues. The CDR3 nucleotides are TGTGCCACCAGTGACCAGGAAGCCCCCTACAATGAGCAGTTCTTC. It encodes CATSDQEAPYNEQFF.

This clonotype was detected ten times or more. The chain employs TRBV29-1 and TRBJ2-5, with 7 bases aligning to TRBD1. Germline V lookup: CDR1 SQVTM, CDR2 ANQGSEA. The CDR3 length is 13 residues. Unmatched junction bases numbered 6, after V lost 6 bases and J lost 2 bases. CDR3 sequence: CSVYRDSQETQYF. The CDR3 region has the DNA TGCAGCGTCTACCGGGACAGTCAAGAGACCCAGTACTTC.

This clonotype showed up many times. This chain connects TRBV11-3 to TRBJ2-6; D gene unclear. The ends were cut back, 0 bases at V and 0 bases at J, with 3 bases in the middle. This CDR3 comprises 15 residues. Germline V gene sequence: CDR1 SGHNT, CDR2 YENEEA. CDR3 amino acids: CASSLEISGANVLTF. CDR3 bases: TGTGCCAGCAGCTTAGAGATCTCTGGGGCCAACGTCCTGACTTTC.

A note on this clonotype: A clone one base away is much larger, so this may be a read error. The chain has TRBV12-3 or TRBV12-4 and TRBJ2-5, with a weak D call TRBD2 (5 bases). The CDR3 runs to 16 residues. V shed 6 bases and J shed 7 bases, with 24 bases lying between them. The CDR3 is CASRSSARESIGTQYF. The CDR3 bases are TGTGCCAGCAGATCGAGCGCTAGGGAGTCGATCGGGACCCAGTACTTC.

This clonotype was seen repeatedly, ten times or more. This chain joins TRBV28 and TRBJ1-1; D remains ambiguous. The germline V gene encodes CDR1 MDHEN and CDR2 SYDVKM. There are 13 residues in the CDR3. V lost 3 bases to trimming and J lost 4 bases, with 9 bases between them. For the CDR3, the DNA is TGTGCCAGCAGTTTTTCCGGGCCCACTGAAGCTTTCTTT. Translation gives CASSFSGPTEAFF. Full variable domain (outside the CDR3, taken from reference TRBV28 and TRBJ1-1): DVKVTQSSRYLVKRTGEKVFLECVQDMDHENMFWYRQDPGLGLRLIYFSYDVKMKEKGDIPEGYSVSREKKERFSLILESASTNQTSMYLCASSFSGPTEAFFGQGTRLTVV.

The table lists this clonotype with many counts. The chain combines TRBV7-8 with TRBJ2-1; 12 positions match TRBD2. V was clipped by 4 bases and J by 7 bases; unmatched bases: 8. Per the germline V gene, CDR1 is SGHVS and CDR2 is FQNEAQ. The CDR3 has 16 amino acids. The CDR3 coding sequence is TGTGCCAGCAGCTATCTAGCGGGAGGGTCTTTGAATGAGCAGTTCTTC. It yields the protein CASSYLAGGSLNEQFF.

V and J are TRBV3-1 and TRBJ2-3; D is undetermined. Germline V gene sequence: CDR1 LGHDT, CDR2 YNNKEL (reference sequence). CDR3 length: 14 amino acids. Trimming cost V 0 bases and J 2 bases, with 6 bases left between them. The CDR3 nucleotides read TGTGCCAGCAGCCAAGATTTGGTCACAGATACGCAGTATTTT. As protein: CASSQDLVTDTQYF.

This clonotype was detected ten times or more. The chain uses TRBV12-3 or TRBV12-4 and TRBJ2-2; 7 bases map to TRBD1. The junction had 11 bases not matched to a gene; V was cut back by 6 bases and J by 4 bases. This CDR3 region has 16 residues. CDR3 residues: CASSPNRDRSTGELFF. In DNA form, the CDR3 reads TGTGCCAGCAGCCCTAACCGGGACAGAAGCACCGGGGAGCTGTTTTTT.

This clonotype has a count of ten or more. The rearrangement links TRBV7-2 to TRBJ2-1, with D perhaps matching TRBD2 (6 bases). Germline CDR1 SGHTA, CDR2 FQGNSA. The CDR3 is 11 residues long. The V gene lost 5 bases and the J gene lost 13 bases, with 12 bases spanning the gap. The CDR3 region has the DNA TGTGCCAGCAGCCCGCGGGAATTTCAGTTCTTC. Its protein product is CASSPREFQFF.

This chain joins TRBV5-1 and TRBJ1-1; D may be TRBD1 (6 bases). This CDR3 is 13 amino acids long. V was trimmed by 5 bases and J by 3 bases, leaving 11 bases between them. Germline CDR1 is SGHRS and CDR2 is YFSETQ. The CDR3 DNA is TGCGCCAGCAGTGGGGGGCCAGACACTGAAGCTTTCTTT. Translating gives CASSGGPDTEAFF.